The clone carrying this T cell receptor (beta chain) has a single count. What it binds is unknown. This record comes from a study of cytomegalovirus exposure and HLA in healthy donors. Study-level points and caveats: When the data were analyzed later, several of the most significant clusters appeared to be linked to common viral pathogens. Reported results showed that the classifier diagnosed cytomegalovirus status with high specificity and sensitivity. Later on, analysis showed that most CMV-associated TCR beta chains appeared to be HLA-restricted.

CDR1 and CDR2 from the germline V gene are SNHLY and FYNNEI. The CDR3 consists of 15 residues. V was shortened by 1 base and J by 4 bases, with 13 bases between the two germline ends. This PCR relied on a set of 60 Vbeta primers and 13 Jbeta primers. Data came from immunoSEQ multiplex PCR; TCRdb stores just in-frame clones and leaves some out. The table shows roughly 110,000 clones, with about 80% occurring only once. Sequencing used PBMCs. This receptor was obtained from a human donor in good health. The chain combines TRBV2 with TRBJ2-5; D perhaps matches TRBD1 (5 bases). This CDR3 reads CASSEEGSGPETQYF. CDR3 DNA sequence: TGTGCCAGCAGTGAAGAGGGGTCGGGTCCAGAGACCCAGTACTTC.